This section outlines one TCR beta chain sequence together with its context. The CDR3 runs 14 residues. Germline-derived CDR1 and CDR2 are MNHEY and SMNVEV (reference sequence). Trimming removed 3 bases from V and 3 bases from J, with 9 bases in between. The entry originates in a study of cytomegalovirus exposure and HLA in healthy donors. The method was immunoSEQ multiplex PCR; TCRdb's version includes in-frame clones alone and lacks a portion of them. The sample records some 150,000 clones, 70% to 90% being singletons. This chain uses TRBV27 with TRBJ1-5; D gene unclear. The sequencing sample was made of PBMCs. This receptor was identified in a woman younger than 30 in good health and CMV-seropositive. This CDR3 is CASSLESFNQPQHF. Here the CDR3 DNA reads TGTGCCAGCAGTTTGGAGTCCTTCAATCAGCCCCAGCATTTT.